This passage covers 10 T cell receptor beta chains from one sample sequenced in a study of technical replicates of blood from several donors. Some clones are missing from TCRdb's copy, which holds only in-frame ones; the method was immunoSEQ multiplex PCR. Among tens of thousands of clones listed, roughly 97% were seen once. Input material: T cells isolated from PBMCs. The receptors shown here come from a human donor in good health.

V gene TRBV5-1 combines with J gene TRBJ1-6, with D perhaps TRBD1 (5 bases). The CDR3 has 18 residues. Trimming left V 3 bases short and J 3 bases short, with 19 bases between. CDR1 and CDR2 (germline): SGHRS, YFSETQ. The CDR3 coding sequence is TGCGCCAGCAGCTCCACAACCGAAGGGGCTCTCTATAATTCACCCCTCCACTTT. It codes for CASSSTTEGALYNSPLHF. Using reference TRBV5-1 and TRBJ1-6 for the parts outside the CDR3, the full variable domain is KAGVTQTPRYLIKTRGQQVTLSCSPISGHRSVSWYQQTPGQGLQFLFEYFSETQRNKGNFPGRFSGRQFSNSRSEMNVSTLELGDSALYLCASSSTTEGALYNSPLHFGNGTRLTVT.

The chain joins TRBV4-2 to TRBJ1-4, with D unclear. The CDR3 extends over 14 amino acids. Trimming removed 7 bases from V and 4 bases from J, with 13 bases in between. Germline V lookup: CDR1 LGHNA, CDR2 YNFKEQ. CDR3 nucleotides: TGTGCCAGCAATTCTCCACGGGGTAATGAAAAACTGTTTTTT. This sequence encodes CASNSPRGNEKLFF.

The genes are TRBV30 and TRBJ1-4, with 7 positions matching TRBD1. J lost 4 bases, V lost 6 bases, and 5 bases had no gene match. The V gene's germline CDR1 is GTSNPN and CDR2 SVGIG (reference sequence). The CDR3 consists of 13 residues. In DNA, the CDR3 is TGTGCCTGCTCGGGACAGCTTAATGAAAAACTGTTTTTT. Amino acids: CACSGQLNEKLFF.

CDR3 amino acids: CASTPQNRVEETQYF. For the CDR3, the DNA is TGTGCCAGCACCCCCCAAAACAGGGTGGAAGAGACCCAGTACTTC. The chain carries TRBV7-9 and TRBJ2-5; tentatively, D is TRBD1 (6 bases). The V and J ends lost 7 bases and 3 bases respectively, with 18 bases between them. Germline V CDR1 and CDR2: SEHNR, FQNEAQ (reference sequence). The CDR3 totals 15 residues.

The gene calls are TRBV5-1 and TRBJ1-4; D perhaps matches TRBD1 (5 bases). The CDR3 covers 15 residues. V was trimmed by 0 bases and J by 8 bases, leaving 14 bases between them. Germline assignment: CDR1 SGHRS and CDR2 YFSETQ. The CDR3 spells CASSLEGRVTEKLFF. The CDR3 DNA reads TGCGCCAGCAGCTTGGAAGGCAGGGTCACCGAAAAACTGTTTTTT.

In DNA, the CDR3 is TGTGCCAGCAGTTTTAGGGGTGTCCTCGGGGCCAACGTCCTGACTTTC. It encodes CASSFRGVLGANVLTF. The J gene is TRBJ2-6, the V gene TRBV6-5, with a weak D call TRBD1 (5 bases). The V and J ends lost 4 bases and 4 bases respectively, with 14 bases between them. CDR3 size: 16 residues. Germline V gives CDR1 MNHEY, CDR2 SVGAGI.

The chain combines TRBV4-1 with TRBJ2-7, with D possibly matching TRBD2 (6 bases). This CDR3 is 16 amino acids long. Trimming stripped 2 bases from V and 5 bases from J, with 19 bases between. Germline CDR1 reads MGHRA; CDR2 reads YSYEKL. CDR3 region: CASSQYAGSFVNEQYF. In DNA, the CDR3 is TGCGCCAGCAGCCAATACGCCGGGAGTTTCGTCAACGAGCAGTACTTC.

The V gene is TRBV9, the J gene TRBJ1-5; D not resolved. V dropped 3 bases and J dropped 3 bases, with 4 bases sitting between them. Germline CDR1 reads SGDLS; CDR2 reads YYNGEE. The CDR3 length is 12 residues. In DNA form, the CDR3 reads TGTGCCAGCAGCGGAGACAATCAGCCCCAGCATTTT. It is translated as CASSGDNQPQHF.

The chain carries TRBV2 and TRBJ1-5; no clear D. The V end lost 5 bases, the J end lost 2 bases, and 7 bases lay between the germline ends. The CDR3 is made up of 13 amino acids. The germline V gene has CDR1 SNHLY and CDR2 FYNNEI. The chain's CDR3 is CASSISGNQPQHF. CDR3 coding DNA: TGTGCCAGCAGTATATCCGGCAATCAGCCCCAGCATTTT.

The rearrangement joins TRBV21-1 to TRBJ2-1; no check of the table's D call, TRBD2, against the DNA was made. TRBV21-1 is reported as a pseudogene. The CDR3 is 18 residues long. The CDR3 DNA reads TGTGCCAGCAGCAAAGTTCCTAGCGGGCGCCCCTCCTACAATGAGCAGTTCTTC. It is translated as CASSKVPSGRPSYNEQFF.